By sample share, the clone carrying this T cell receptor beta chain is medium-sized (0.01 to 0.1%). What it recognizes is unknown. Profiling relied on immunoSEQ multiplex PCR, and the TCRdb table lists in-frame clones only, not all of them. Seen here are over 85,000 clones, roughly 92% observed once, and the top ten hold roughly 13%. These data originate in a study of T cell responses to AZD1222 COVID-19 vaccine. Study-wide findings and caveats: Only 5 or 6 AZD1222 recipients tested seropositive at baseline. Repertoire sampling was restricted to post-peak T cell response timepoints.

Germline values: CDR1 SGHDN, CDR2 FVKESK. The CDR3 extends over 14 amino acids. V lost 0 bases to trimming and J lost 1 base, with 6 bases between them. This specimen consisted of peripheral blood, obtained on day 0 of AZD1222 vaccination. The chain uses TRBV14 and TRBJ1-1; tentative D call: TRBD1 (5 bases). This receptor was taken from an adult in good health. The CDR3 nucleotides are TGTGCCAGCAGCCAAGACAGGGCGAACACTGAAGCTTTCTTT. Amino acids: CASSQDRANTEAFF.